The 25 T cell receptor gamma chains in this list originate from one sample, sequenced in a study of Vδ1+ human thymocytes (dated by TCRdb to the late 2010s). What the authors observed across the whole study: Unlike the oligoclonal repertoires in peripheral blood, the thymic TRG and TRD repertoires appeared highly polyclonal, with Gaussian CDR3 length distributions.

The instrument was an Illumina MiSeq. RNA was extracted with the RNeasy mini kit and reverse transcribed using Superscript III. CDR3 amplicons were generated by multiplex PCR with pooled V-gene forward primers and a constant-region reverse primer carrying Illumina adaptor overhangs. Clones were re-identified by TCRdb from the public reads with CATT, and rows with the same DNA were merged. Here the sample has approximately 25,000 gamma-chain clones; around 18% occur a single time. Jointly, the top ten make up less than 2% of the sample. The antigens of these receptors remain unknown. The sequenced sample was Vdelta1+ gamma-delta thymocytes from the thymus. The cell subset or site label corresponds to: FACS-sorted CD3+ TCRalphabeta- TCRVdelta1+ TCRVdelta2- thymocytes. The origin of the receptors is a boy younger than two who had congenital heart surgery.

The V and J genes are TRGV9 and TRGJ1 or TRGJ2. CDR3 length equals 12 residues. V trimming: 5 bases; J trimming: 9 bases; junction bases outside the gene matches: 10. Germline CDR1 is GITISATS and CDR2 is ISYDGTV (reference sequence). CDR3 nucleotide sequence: TGTGCCTTGTGGGGGCAAACCAGTAAGAAACTCTTT. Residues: CALWGQTSKKLF.

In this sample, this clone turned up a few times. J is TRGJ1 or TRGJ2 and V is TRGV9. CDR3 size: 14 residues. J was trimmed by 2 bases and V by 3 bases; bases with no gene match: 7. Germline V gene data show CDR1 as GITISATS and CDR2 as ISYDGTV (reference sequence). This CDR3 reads CALWEFAHYYKKLF. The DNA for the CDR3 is TGTGCCTTGTGGGAGTTCGCACATTATTATAAGAAACTCTTT.

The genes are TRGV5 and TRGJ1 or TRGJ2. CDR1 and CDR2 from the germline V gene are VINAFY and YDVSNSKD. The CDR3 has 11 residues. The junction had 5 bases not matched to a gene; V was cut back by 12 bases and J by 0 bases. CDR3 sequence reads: CAAWNYYKKLF. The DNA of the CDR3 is TGTGCCGCGTGGAATTATTATAAGAAACTCTTT.

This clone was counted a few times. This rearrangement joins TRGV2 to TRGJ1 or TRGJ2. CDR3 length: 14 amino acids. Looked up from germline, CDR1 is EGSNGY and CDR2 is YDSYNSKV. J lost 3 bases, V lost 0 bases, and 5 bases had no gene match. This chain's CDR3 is CATWDGSPYYKKLF. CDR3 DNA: TGTGCCACCTGGGACGGGTCGCCTTATTATAAGAAACTCTTT.

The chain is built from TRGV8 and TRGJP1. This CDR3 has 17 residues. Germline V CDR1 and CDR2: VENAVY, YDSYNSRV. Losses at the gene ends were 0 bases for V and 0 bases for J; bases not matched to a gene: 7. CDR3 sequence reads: CATWDRPTHTTGWFKIF. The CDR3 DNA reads TGTGCCACCTGGGATAGGCCCACCCATACCACTGGTTGGTTCAAGATATTT.

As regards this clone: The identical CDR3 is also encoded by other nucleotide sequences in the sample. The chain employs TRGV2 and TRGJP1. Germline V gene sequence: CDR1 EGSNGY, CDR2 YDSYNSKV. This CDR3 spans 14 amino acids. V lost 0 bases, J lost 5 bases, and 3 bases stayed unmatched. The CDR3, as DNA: TGTGCCACCTGGGACGGGCGGACTGGTTGGTTCAAGATATTT. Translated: CATWDGRTGWFKIF.

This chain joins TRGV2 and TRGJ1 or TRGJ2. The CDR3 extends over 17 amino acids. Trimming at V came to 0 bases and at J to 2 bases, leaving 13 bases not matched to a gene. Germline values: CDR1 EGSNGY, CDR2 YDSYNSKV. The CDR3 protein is CATWDGPGPGDYYKKLF. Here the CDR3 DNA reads TGTGCCACCTGGGACGGGCCCGGGCCGGGCGATTATTATAAGAAACTCTTT.

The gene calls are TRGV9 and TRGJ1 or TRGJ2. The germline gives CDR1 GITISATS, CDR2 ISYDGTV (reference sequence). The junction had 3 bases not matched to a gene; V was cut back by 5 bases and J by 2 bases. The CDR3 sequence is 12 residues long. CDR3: CALWADYYKKLF. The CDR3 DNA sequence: TGTGCCTTGTGGGCTGATTATTATAAGAAACTCTTT.

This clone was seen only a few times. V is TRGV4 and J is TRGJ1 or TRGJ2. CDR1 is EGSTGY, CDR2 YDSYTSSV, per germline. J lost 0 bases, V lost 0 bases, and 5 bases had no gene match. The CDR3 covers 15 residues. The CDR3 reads CATWDGRVNYYKKLF. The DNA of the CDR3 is TGTGCCACCTGGGATGGGCGAGTGAATTATTATAAGAAACTCTTT.

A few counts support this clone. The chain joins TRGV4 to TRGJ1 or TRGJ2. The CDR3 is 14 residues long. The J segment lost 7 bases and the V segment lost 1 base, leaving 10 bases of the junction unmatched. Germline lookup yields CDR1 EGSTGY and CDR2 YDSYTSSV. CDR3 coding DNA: TGTGCCACCTGGGATGGCGCGGGGTTATATAAGAAACTCTTT. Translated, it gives CATWDGAGLYKKLF.

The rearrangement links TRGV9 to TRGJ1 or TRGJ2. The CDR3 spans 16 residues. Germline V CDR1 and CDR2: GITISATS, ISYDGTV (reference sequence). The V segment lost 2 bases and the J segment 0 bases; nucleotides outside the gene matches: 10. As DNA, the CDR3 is TGTGCCTTGTGGGAGGCCGCCTCTACGAATTATTATAAGAAACTCTTT. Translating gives CALWEAASTNYYKKLF.

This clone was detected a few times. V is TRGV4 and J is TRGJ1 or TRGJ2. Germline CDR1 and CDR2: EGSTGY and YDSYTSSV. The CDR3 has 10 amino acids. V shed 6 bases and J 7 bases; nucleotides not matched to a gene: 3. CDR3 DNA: TGTGCCACCTGGAGCTATAAGAAACTCTTT. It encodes CATWSYKKLF.

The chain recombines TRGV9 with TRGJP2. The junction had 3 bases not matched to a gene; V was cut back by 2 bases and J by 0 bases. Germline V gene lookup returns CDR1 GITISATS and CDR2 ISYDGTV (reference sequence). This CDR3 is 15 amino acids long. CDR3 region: CALWEAYSSDWIKTF. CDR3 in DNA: TGTGCCTTGTGGGAGGCCTATAGTAGTGATTGGATCAAGACGTTT.

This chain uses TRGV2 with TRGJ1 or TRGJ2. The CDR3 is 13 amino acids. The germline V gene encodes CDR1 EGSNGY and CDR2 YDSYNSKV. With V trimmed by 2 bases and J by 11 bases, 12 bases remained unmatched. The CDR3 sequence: CATWDDTPGEKLF. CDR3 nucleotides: TGTGCCACCTGGGACGACACACCAGGGGAGAAACTCTTT.

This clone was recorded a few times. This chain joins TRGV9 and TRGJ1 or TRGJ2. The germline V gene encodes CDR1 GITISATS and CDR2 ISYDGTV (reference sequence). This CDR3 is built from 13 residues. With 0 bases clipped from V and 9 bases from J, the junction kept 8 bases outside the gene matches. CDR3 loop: CALWEVGVGKKLF. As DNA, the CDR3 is TGTGCCTTGTGGGAGGTGGGGGTTGGTAAGAAACTCTTT.

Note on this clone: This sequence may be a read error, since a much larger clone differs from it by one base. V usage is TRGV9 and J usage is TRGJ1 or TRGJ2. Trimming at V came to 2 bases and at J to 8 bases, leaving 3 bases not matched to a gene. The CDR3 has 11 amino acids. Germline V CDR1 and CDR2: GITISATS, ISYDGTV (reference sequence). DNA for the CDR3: TGTGCCTTGTGGGAGGATCATAAGAAACTCTTT. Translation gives CALWEDHKKLF.

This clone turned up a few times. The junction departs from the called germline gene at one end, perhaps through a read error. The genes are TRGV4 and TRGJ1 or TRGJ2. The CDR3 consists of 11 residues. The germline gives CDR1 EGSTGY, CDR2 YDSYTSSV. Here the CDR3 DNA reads TGCGCCACCTGGGAAGGAAGGAAGAAACTCTTT. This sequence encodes CATWEGRKKLF.

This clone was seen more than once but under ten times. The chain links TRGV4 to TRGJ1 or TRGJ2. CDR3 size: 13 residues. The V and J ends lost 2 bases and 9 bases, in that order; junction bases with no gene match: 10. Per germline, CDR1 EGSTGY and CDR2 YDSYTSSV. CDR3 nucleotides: TGTGCCACCTGGGATGAGCGGGACCGTAAGAAACTCTTT. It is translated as CATWDERDRKKLF.

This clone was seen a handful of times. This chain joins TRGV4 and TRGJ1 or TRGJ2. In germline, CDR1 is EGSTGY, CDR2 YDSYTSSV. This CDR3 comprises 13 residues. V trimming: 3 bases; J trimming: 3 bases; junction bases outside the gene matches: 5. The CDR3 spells CATWDLGYYKKLF. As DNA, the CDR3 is TGTGCCACCTGGGATCTAGGTTATTATAAGAAACTCTTT.

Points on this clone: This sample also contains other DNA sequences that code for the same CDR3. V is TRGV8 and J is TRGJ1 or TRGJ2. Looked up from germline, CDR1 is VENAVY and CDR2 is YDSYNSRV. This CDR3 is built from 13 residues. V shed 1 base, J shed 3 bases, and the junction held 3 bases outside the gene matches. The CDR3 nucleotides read TGTGCCACCTGGGATAGTGGTTATTATAAGAAACTCTTT. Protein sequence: CATWDSGYYKKLF.

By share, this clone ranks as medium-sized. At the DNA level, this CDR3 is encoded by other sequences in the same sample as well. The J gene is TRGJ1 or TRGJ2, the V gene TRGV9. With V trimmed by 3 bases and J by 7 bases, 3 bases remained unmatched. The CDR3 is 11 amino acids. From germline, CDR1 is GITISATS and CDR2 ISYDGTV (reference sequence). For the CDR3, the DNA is TGTGCCTTGTGGGAGCCGTATAAGAAACTCTTT. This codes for CALWEPYKKLF.

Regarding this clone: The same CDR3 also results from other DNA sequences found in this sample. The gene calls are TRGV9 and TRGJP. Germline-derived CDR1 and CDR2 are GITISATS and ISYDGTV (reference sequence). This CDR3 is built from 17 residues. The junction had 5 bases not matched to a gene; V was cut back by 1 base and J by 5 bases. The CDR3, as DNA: TGTGCCTTGTGGGAGGTCCTGGAAGAGTTGGGCAAAAAAATCAAGGTATTT. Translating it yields CALWEVLEELGKKIKVF.

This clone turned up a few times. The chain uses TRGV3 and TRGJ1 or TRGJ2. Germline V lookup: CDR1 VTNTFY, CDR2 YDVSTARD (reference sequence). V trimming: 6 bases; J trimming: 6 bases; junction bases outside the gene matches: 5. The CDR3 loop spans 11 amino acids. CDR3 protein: CATWKFYKKLF. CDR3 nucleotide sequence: TGTGCCACCTGGAAATTTTATAAGAAACTCTTT.

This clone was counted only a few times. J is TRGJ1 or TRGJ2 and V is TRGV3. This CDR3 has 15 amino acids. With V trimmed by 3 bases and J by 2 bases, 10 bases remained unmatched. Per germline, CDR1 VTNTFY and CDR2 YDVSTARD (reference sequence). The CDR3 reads CATWDAPKYYYKKLF. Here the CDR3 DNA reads TGTGCCACCTGGGACGCCCCGAAATATTATTATAAGAAACTCTTT.

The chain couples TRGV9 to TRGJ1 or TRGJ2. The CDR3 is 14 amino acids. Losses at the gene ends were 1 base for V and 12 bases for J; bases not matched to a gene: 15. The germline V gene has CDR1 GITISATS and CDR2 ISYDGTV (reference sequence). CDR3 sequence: CALWEVQPRWGKLF. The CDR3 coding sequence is TGTGCCTTGTGGGAGGTCCAGCCTAGGTGGGGGAAACTCTTT.